This T cell receptor (beta chain) derives from a study of T cells expressing NK-cell markers. The wider study: Beta-chain profiling covered CD3+CD56+NKG2C+, CD3+CD56+NKG2C- and CD3+CD56-NKG2C+ sorted subsets. Of eight sequenced donors, seven were HCMV-seropositive and one HCMV-seronegative.

Study-wide points: Dominance of the CD3+CD56-NKG2C+ fraction by these clonotypes also held in a handful of donors.

The length of the CDR3 is 14 residues. CDR1 and CDR2 from the germline V gene are SEHNR and FQNEAQ (reference sequence). Synthesis of TCR beta cDNA relied on 5'RACE template switching carrying UMIs. One entry per CDR3 protein, without DNA, is what TCRdb gives after re-calling the 5' RACE reads. In all, the sample yields about 440,000 distinct CDR3 sequences. As concerns this clonotype: Its target is not known.

The sequenced material came from blood T cells: a sorted CD56 or NKG2C T cell subset, CD4+ or CD8+ T cells, or bulk PBMC T cells (not recorded which). The clonotype was recovered from a woman between 18 and 69 years old in good health. The gene calls are TRBV7-9 and TRBJ2-4; checking the TCRdb D call of TRBD2 is not possible without DNA. The CDR3 loop is CASSSSGGRNIQYF.